Below are 20 T cell receptor beta chains sequenced from a single sample in a study of beta chain features in type 1 diabetes. Since all of the isolated RNA was reverse transcribed, expressed TCRB transcripts were what got sequenced. TCRdb's table, derived via immunoSEQ multiplex PCR, lists solely in-frame clones and lacks some. This sample yields 900,000 or so clones, of which roughly a sixth are seen a single time; 0.02% to 0.03% belongs to the top ten. Sequencing input: naive CD4+ T cells from blood. All receptors derive from a woman between 18 and 29 years old in good health.

V usage is TRBV5-4 and J usage is TRBJ2-3; 9 bases map to TRBD1. From germline, CDR1 is SGHNT and CDR2 YYREEE (reference sequence). J lost 1 base, V lost 4 bases, and 4 bases had no gene match. The CDR3 length is 15 residues. This chain's CDR3 is CASSQRTGGTDTQYF. Written as DNA, the CDR3 is TGTGCCAGCAGCCAGCGGACAGGGGGCACAGATACGCAGTATTTT. Together with reference TRBV5-4 and TRBJ2-3, the CDR3 gives the full variable domain: ETGVTQSPTHLIKTRGQQVTLRCSSQSGHNTVSWYQQALGQGPQFIFQYYREEENGRGNFPPRFSGLQFPNYSSELNVNALELDDSALYLCASSQRTGGTDTQYFGPGTRLTVL.

The chain employs TRBV27 and TRBJ2-3; D may be TRBD1 (6 bases). V was clipped by 4 bases and J by 2 bases, with 10 bases between them. Germline V gives CDR1 MNHEY, CDR2 SMNVEV (reference sequence). The CDR3 length is 14 residues. CDR3 sequence: CASSYVGATDTQYF. DNA for the CDR3: TGTGCCAGCAGTTACGTGGGGGCCACAGATACGCAGTATTTT.

This clone was seen only a few times. V and J are TRBV18 and TRBJ2-3; no firm D call. V was cut by 6 bases and J by 1 base, with 17 bases left in between. CDR1 and CDR2 (germline): KGHSH, LQKENI. The CDR3 has 16 amino acids. The CDR3 reads CASSSLVNAGTDTQYF. DNA of the CDR3: TGTGCCAGCTCTTCTCTGGTTAACGCGGGCACAGATACGCAGTATTTT.

This clone has a handful of counts. The chain joins TRBV4-1 to TRBJ2-1, with 7 positions matching TRBD1. Germline lookup yields CDR1 MGHRA and CDR2 YSYEKL. J gave up 10 bases and V 4 bases, and 13 bases lay outside the gene matches. The CDR3 loop spans 15 amino acids. CDR3 sequence reads: CASSREPTGSLEQFF. The CDR3, as DNA: TGCGCCAGCAGCCGAGAGCCGACAGGGTCGCTGGAGCAGTTCTTC.

This clone was detected only a few times. A read error may account for a junction end that differs from germline. The J gene is TRBJ1-4, the V gene TRBV7-7; TRBD1 might be the D (5 bases). The length of the CDR3 is 14 residues. From germline, CDR1 is SSHAT and CDR2 FNYEAQ (reference sequence). The CDR3 DNA follows: TGTGCTAGCAGCTCGGGGGCAACTAATGAAAAACTGTTTTTT. It translates to CASSSGATNEKLFF.

This clone was seen only a few times. In nucleotides, the CDR3 is TGCGCCAGCAGTGAAGTTCGGACTAGCGGAGTCACAGATACGCAGTATTTT. Translated: CASSEVRTSGVTDTQYF. The V call is TRBV10-1, the J call TRBJ2-3; 10 bases align to TRBD2. V was clipped by 3 bases and J by 2 bases; unmatched bases: 8. This CDR3 region has 17 residues. Germline V gives CDR1 WNHNN, CDR2 SYGVQD (reference sequence).

This clone was seen more than once but under ten times. The CDR3 loop is CASSQDPGDGNTIYF. The CDR3 nucleotides are TGTGCCAGCAGCCAAGATCCGGGTGACGGAAACACCATATATTTT. The chain uses TRBV4-2 and TRBJ1-3; D call uncertain. Germline assignment: CDR1 LGHNA and CDR2 YNFKEQ. The V end lost 0 bases, the J end lost 4 bases, and 10 bases lay between the germline ends. CDR3 length: 15 amino acids.

As concerns this clone: Other DNA sequences in the same sample also yield this CDR3. The gene calls are TRBV5-1 and TRBJ2-1, with 7 bases fitting TRBD2. The CDR3 extends over 15 amino acids. Losses at the gene ends were 0 bases for V and 4 bases for J; bases not matched to a gene: 4. Germline V gene sequence: CDR1 SGHRS, CDR2 YFSETQ. The CDR3 loop reads CASSLGGLGYNEQFF. The CDR3 DNA follows: TGCGCCAGCAGCTTGGGCGGACTAGGTTACAATGAGCAGTTCTTC.

This clone was counted a few times. V and J are TRBV18 and TRBJ2-1; 13 bases match TRBD2. The CDR3 contains 18 residues. Looked up from germline, CDR1 is KGHSH and CDR2 is LQKENI. Trimming removed 3 bases from V and 9 bases from J; junction bases left unmatched: 14. CDR3 loop: CASSPTGTSGTLMPEQFF. Written as DNA, the CDR3 is TGTGCCAGCTCACCCACCGGGACTAGCGGGACCTTGATGCCTGAGCAGTTCTTC.

This clone was seen more than once but under ten times. The chain has TRBV19 and TRBJ2-2; 7 bases match TRBD1. Germline CDR1 and CDR2: LNHDA and SQIVND (reference sequence). V shed 6 bases, J shed 1 base, and the junction held 11 bases outside the gene matches. The CDR3 contains 17 residues. CDR3 amino acids: CASSSKGGGKNTGELFF. The CDR3 coding sequence is TGTGCCAGTAGCTCAAAAGGGGGCGGAAAGAACACCGGGGAGCTGTTTTTT.

In this sample, this clone turned up a few times. The V call is TRBV18, the J call TRBJ1-1; D perhaps matches TRBD1 (5 bases). The V end was cut by 2 bases, the J end by 5 bases, with 12 bases between. Germline assignment: CDR1 KGHSH and CDR2 LQKENI. The CDR3 extends over 14 amino acids. The CDR3 sequence is CASSPVIGVTEAFF. In nucleotides, the CDR3 is TGTGCCAGCTCACCAGTAATAGGGGTAACTGAAGCTTTCTTT. Full variable domain (missing parts from reference TRBV18 and TRBJ1-1): NAGVMQNPRHLVRRRGQEARLRCSPMKGHSHVYWYRQLPEEGLKFMVYLQKENIIDESGMPKERFSAEFPKEGPSILRIQQVVRGDSAAYFCASSPVIGVTEAFFGQGTRLTVV.

The rearrangement links TRBV29-1 to TRBJ2-3; D might be TRBD1 or TRBD2, each matching 5 bases. The CDR3 contains 14 residues. Germline V lookup: CDR1 SQVTM, CDR2 ANQGSEA. The V end was cut by 4 bases, the J end by 2 bases, with 13 bases between. The CDR3 loop is CSVVGRLATDTQYF. The DNA of the CDR3 is TGCAGCGTTGTGGGGCGTCTAGCCACAGATACGCAGTATTTT.

This clone occurred a few times. Other nucleotide sequences from this sample produce the same CDR3. The J gene is TRBJ2-1, the V gene TRBV9, with TRBD2 matching over 8 bases. Germline V gene sequence: CDR1 SGDLS, CDR2 YYNGEE. V was clipped by 3 bases and J by 0 bases; unmatched bases: 2. CDR3 length: 15 residues. The CDR3 spells CASSESGSSYNEQFF. The CDR3 DNA sequence: TGTGCCAGCAGCGAGAGCGGGAGCTCCTACAATGAGCAGTTCTTC. Variable domain in full (rest from reference TRBV9 and TRBJ2-1): DSGVTQTPKHLITATGQRVTLRCSPRSGDLSVYWYQQSLDQGLQFLIQYYNGEERAKGNILERFSAQQFPDLHSELNLSSLELGDSALYFCASSESGSSYNEQFFGPGTRLTVL.

V gene TRBV6-6 combines with J gene TRBJ2-7; 8 positions match TRBD2. Looked up from germline, CDR1 is MNHNY and CDR2 is SVGAGI (reference sequence). With V trimmed by 6 bases and J by 4 bases, 11 bases remained unmatched. This CDR3 comprises 15 residues. CDR3 sequence: CASRTERESMYEQYF. CDR3 coding DNA: TGTGCCAGCAGGACTGAGCGGGAGAGTATGTACGAGCAGTACTTC.

J is TRBJ2-7 and V is TRBV28, with a weak D call TRBD1 (5 bases). The length of the CDR3 is 14 residues. Per germline, CDR1 MDHEN and CDR2 SYDVKM. V gave up 4 bases and J gave up 2 bases, with 12 bases separating them. For the CDR3, the DNA is TGTGCCAGCAGTTCCTCCTCGACAGCCTACGAGCAGTACTTC. Translated, it gives CASSSSSTAYEQYF.

This clone came up a few times. CDR3 in amino acids: CASSLVGSGRQETQYF. The CDR3 nucleotides read TGCGCCAGCAGCTTGGTCGGTAGCGGGAGACAAGAGACCCAGTACTTC. The chain carries TRBV5-1 and TRBJ2-5; 9 nucleotides match TRBD2. This CDR3 region has 16 residues. Germline V CDR1 and CDR2: SGHRS, YFSETQ. V gave up 0 bases and J gave up 2 bases; unmatched junction bases: 5.

The CDR3, as DNA: TGTGCCAGCAGCGTAGACGGGGGCAGCTATGGCTACACCTTC. As protein: CASSVDGGSYGYTF. The rearrangement joins TRBV9 to TRBJ1-2; TRBD1 might be the D (6 bases). This CDR3 is built from 14 residues. Germline CDR1 reads SGDLS; CDR2 reads YYNGEE. Trimming removed 0 bases from V and 4 bases from J, with 10 bases in between. The entire variable domain, with the rest obtained from reference TRBV9 and TRBJ1-2, is as follows: DSGVTQTPKHLITATGQRVTLRCSPRSGDLSVYWYQQSLDQGLQFLIQYYNGEERAKGNILERFSAQQFPDLHSELNLSSLELGDSALYFCASSVDGGSYGYTFGSGTRLTVV.

The chain is built from TRBV6-5 and TRBJ1-5; no reliable D call. Germline CDR1 MNHEY, CDR2 SVGAGI. V was trimmed by 3 bases and J by 3 bases, leaving 15 bases between them. This CDR3 comprises 16 residues. CDR3 in amino acids: CASSYGSLSANQPQHF. The CDR3 DNA sequence: TGTGCCAGCAGTTATGGATCCCTCTCTGCCAATCAGCCCCAGCATTTT.

This clone came up a few times. The V call is TRBV5-6, the J call TRBJ2-1; 14 positions agree with TRBD2. Per germline, CDR1 SGHDT and CDR2 YYEEEE. V lost 3 bases and J lost 10; bases outside the gene matches: 6. The CDR3 covers 15 residues. The CDR3 sequence: CASSSSGLAGVEQFF. CDR3 nucleotide sequence: TGTGCCAGCAGCTCTTCGGGACTAGCGGGGGTCGAGCAGTTCTTC.

This sequence joins TRBV7-8 and TRBJ2-2; TRBD2 aligns across 9 bases. Germline V gives CDR1 SGHVS, CDR2 FQNEAQ. J lost 3 bases, V lost 5 bases, and 16 bases had no gene match. The CDR3 loop spans 19 amino acids. The CDR3 sequence is CASSTPGLAGGQYTGELFF. DNA for the CDR3: TGTGCCAGCAGCACCCCGGGACTAGCCGGGGGGCAGTACACCGGGGAGCTGTTTTTT.